The 8 T cell receptor beta chains in this list originate from one sample, sequenced in a study of T cells in Graves' hyperthyroidism and ophthalmopathy. Amplified regions were TCR beta CDR3 sequences from RNA transcripts. TCR CDR3 regions were first amplified by RT-PCR with HTBI primers. Using its own MiXCR run on the multiplex PCR reads, TCRdb lists one record per CDR3 protein. The top ten clones hold less than 20% of a sample with 480,000 or so distinct CDR3 sequences, approximately 15% of them seen once. The sample taken for sequencing was blood. The receptors were sampled from a woman between 18 and 29 years old with Graves' hyperthyroidism.

The chain has TRBV10-3 and TRBJ2-7; a possible D gene is TRBD2 (6 bases). CDR1 is ENHRY and CDR2 is SYGVKD in the germline V gene. The CDR3 covers 13 residues. V lost 6 bases and J lost 5, with 14 bases in between. This chain's CDR3 is CAIRTEGSHEQYF. CDR3 sequence (DNA): TGTGCCATCAGGACGGAGGGTAGCCACGAGCAGTACTTC.

This clonotype was counted at least ten times. The V and J genes are TRBV7-9 and TRBJ2-1, with TRBD2 matching over 9 bases. Germline loops: CDR1 SEHNR, CDR2 FQNEAQ (reference sequence). The CDR3 is made up of 13 amino acids. After removal of 8 bases from V and 6 bases from J, the junction contained 5 bases not matched to a gene. The CDR3 loop reads CASETSGVNEQFF. Here the CDR3 DNA reads TGTGCCAGCGAGACTAGCGGCGTCAATGAGCAGTTCTTC. Filled out from reference TRBV7-9 and TRBJ2-1, the complete variable domain reads DTGVSQNPRHKITKRGQNVTFRCDPISEHNRLYWYRQTLGQGPEFLTYFQNEAQLEKSRLLSDRFSAERPKGSFSTLEIQRTEQGDSAMYLCASETSGVNEQFFGPGTRLTVL.

This clonotype was detected a few times. CDR3 protein: CASSLQGGFGEKLFF. As DNA, the CDR3 is TGTGCCAGTAGCCTCCAGGGTGGTTTTGGCGAAAAACTGTTTTTT. The chain has TRBV19 and TRBJ1-4; D is perhaps TRBD1 (5 bases). V lost 6 bases, J lost 8 bases, and 19 bases lay in between. This CDR3 is 15 amino acids long. Germline V lookup: CDR1 LNHDA, CDR2 SQIVND (reference sequence).

This clonotype was recorded at least ten times. The gene calls are TRBV20-1 and TRBJ2-5; 9 bases fit TRBD1. Germline CDR1 reads DFQATT; CDR2 reads SNEGSKA (reference sequence). The CDR3 totals 15 residues. Losses at the gene ends were 6 bases for V and 3 bases for J; bases not matched to a gene: 11. CDR3 in DNA: TGCAGTGCGGGAAAGACACAGGGGGCCAAAGAGACCCAGTACTTC. Translating gives CSAGKTQGAKETQYF.

This clonotype appeared many times. V usage is TRBV12-3 or TRBV12-4 and J usage is TRBJ1-2, with D hard to call. V lost 1 base and J 8 bases, leaving 11 bases between the germline ends. This CDR3 has 13 amino acids. The CDR3 region is CASSLVGYGGYTF. As DNA, the CDR3 is TGTGCCAGCAGTTTAGTTGGTTACGGGGGCTACACCTTC.

This clonotype was seen repeatedly, ten times or more. The chain has TRBV3-1 and TRBJ1-3, with 7 bases matching TRBD1. V trimming: 2 bases; J trimming: 4 bases; junction bases outside the gene matches: 2. Germline lookup yields CDR1 LGHDT and CDR2 YNNKEL (reference sequence). The CDR3 is made up of 14 amino acids. The CDR3 loop is CASSQTGVGNTIYF. CDR3 nucleotides: TGTGCCAGCAGCCAAACAGGGGTCGGAAACACCATATATTTT. Together with reference TRBV3-1 and TRBJ1-3, the CDR3 gives the full variable domain: DTAVSQTPKYLVTQMGNDKSIKCEQNLGHDTMYWYKQDSKKFLKIMFSYNNKELIINETVPNRFSPKSPDKAHLNLHINSLELGDSAVYFCASSQTGVGNTIYFGEGSWLTVV.

This clonotype was counted at least ten times. This chain joins TRBV6-1 and TRBJ2-2; D remains unclear. CDR1 MNHNS and CDR2 SASEGT come from the germline V gene. V was pared by 2 bases and J by 7 bases, with 23 bases between. This CDR3 is 18 amino acids long. CDR3 in amino acids: CASSEPNTLTHPLGELFF. CDR3 sequence (DNA): TGTGCCAGCAGTGAACCTAATACCCTGACTCATCCACTCGGGGAGCTGTTTTTT.

The table lists this clonotype with many counts. This chain joins TRBV5-5 and TRBJ1-1, with D possibly matching TRBD1 (5 bases). V was shortened by 4 bases and J by 2 bases, with 15 bases between the two germline ends. This CDR3 is built from 15 residues. Germline values: CDR1 SGHKS, CDR2 YYEKEE (reference sequence). The CDR3 region has the DNA TGTGCCAGCAGCGTCCAGCAGACAGCAAACACTGAAGCTTTCTTT. This codes for CASSVQQTANTEAFF.